A selection of T cell receptor beta chains follows, all from one sample in a study of early stage breast cancer tumors. TCRdb keeps only in-frame clones here, not all; method: immunoSEQ multiplex PCR. The data contain roughly 57,000 clones, 90% to 95% of them seen just once; the ten biggest clones take up approximately 4.7%. The sample was blood. These receptors were collected from an older person with breast cancer. The CDR3 runs from the conserved cysteine through the conserved F or W. Each record gives: D gene, V gene, clone size, CDR3 length, J gene, CDR3 DNA, CDR3 protein. D genes are given only for firm matches. For some rows the clone size is stated as once, few or many, or as a class when expanded; others skip it.

TRBD1	TRBV7-2	-	14	TRBJ1-2	TGTGCCAGCAGCTTCGACAGGGCCATTAATGGCTACACCTTC	CASSFDRAINGYTF
-	TRBV5-4	-	15	TRBJ1-1	TGTGCCAGCAGCTTGGGGGCAGGGGCCAACACTGAAGCTTTCTTT	CASSLGAGANTEAFF
TRBD1	TRBV10-1	-	16	TRBJ1-1	TGCGCCAGCAGTGAGTCGGTGAACAGGGGGCGGACTGAAGCTTTCTTT	CASSESVNRGRTEAFF
-	TRBV5-1	-	14	TRBJ2-1	TGCGCCAGCATCGAAGGAGGGCCCTACAATGAGCAGTTCTTC	CASIEGGPYNEQFF
-	TRBV27	-	15	TRBJ1-2	TGTGCCAGCAGTTCCGGCGGTATCTATAACTATGGCTACACCTTC	CASSSGGIYNYGYTF
TRBD1	TRBV25-1	-	16	TRBJ1-1	TGTGCCAGCAGTGAATGGGTAGGGACAGGGCCTTCTGAAGCTTTCTTT	CASSEWVGTGPSEAFF
TRBD1	TRBV7-2	-	14	TRBJ2-2	TGTGCCAGCAGCTGGGACAGGAACACCGGGGAGCTGTTTTTT	CASSWDRNTGELFF
-	TRBV5-1	-	14	TRBJ1-2	TGCGCCAGCAGCGACCGAACAGGGAACGATGGCTACACCTTC	CASSDRTGNDGYTF
TRBD2	TRBV5-4	-	15	TRBJ2-5	TGTGCCAGCAGCTTGGAGGGCGGGGGGGTGGAGACCCAGTACTTC	CASSLEGGGVETQYF
-	TRBV18	-	17	TRBJ1-2	TGTGCCAGCTCACCTTCGACAGGACCCAACACTAACTATGGCTACACCTTC	CASSPSTGPNTNYGYTF
-	TRBV19	-	15	TRBJ1-2	TGTGCCAGTAGTGCCACGAACAGGGCGCCCTATGGCTACACCTTC	CASSATNRAPYGYTF
TRBD1	TRBV5-4	-	14	TRBJ2-5	TGTGCCGGAAATTCGGGACAGGGGACAGAGACCCAGTACTTC	CAGNSGQGTETQYF
-	TRBV9	-	17	TRBJ1-4	TGTGCCAGCAGCCTCGCTGGTCGGGTACCAGCTAATGAAAAACTGTTTTTT	CASSLAGRVPANEKLFF
-	TRBV28	-	18	TRBJ1-6	TGTGCCAGCAGTTTATGGCCGCCTGAGGTTACCTATAATTCACCCCTCCACTTT	CASSLWPPEVTYNSPLHF
-	TRBV14	-	12	TRBJ2-5	TGTGCCAGCAGCCCTGCGAGAGAGACCCAGTACTTC	CASSPARETQYF
-	TRBV5-1	-	13	TRBJ1-5	TGCGCCAGCAGCTTGGATATCTATCAGCCCCAGCATTTT	CASSLDIYQPQHF
TRBD1	TRBV9	-	15	TRBJ1-4	TGTGCCAGCAGCGCCGGACAGGGTCTGGGTGAAAAACTGTTTTTT	CASSAGQGLGEKLFF
TRBD1	TRBV18	-	13	TRBJ1-2	TGTGCCAGCTCTCCTACAGGGGAGTTAGGCTACACCTTC	CASSPTGELGYTF
-	TRBV19	once	16	TRBJ1-6	TGTGCCAGTAGTATAGGAGGAGGGTTGGATAATTCACCCCTCCACTTT	CASSIGGGLDNSPLHF
TRBD1	TRBV6-1	-	11	TRBJ2-5	TGTGCCAGCGTGTTTTGGACAGGGTCGAACTTC	CASVFWTGSNF
-	TRBV27	-	13	TRBJ1-4	TGTGCCAGCAGTTTATTGCAGGGGCGCGGGCTGTTTTTT	CASSLLQGRGLFF
-	TRBV21-1	-	19	TRBJ1-2	TGTGCCAGCAGTCCACTTCCGTTGAGAAACCGATCGAGAAACTATGGCTACACCTTC	CASSPLPLRNRSRNYGYTF
-	TRBV10-3	-	16	TRBJ2-3	TGTGCCATCAGTGAGTGGGTGGTGACTAACACAGATACGCAGTATTTT	CAISEWVVTNTDTQYF
-	TRBV11-2	-	15	TRBJ1-2	TGTGCCAGCAGCGTAACAGGGCTCGCTAACTATGGCTACACCTTC	CASSVTGLANYGYTF
-	TRBV11-2	-	12	TRBJ2-1	TGTGCCAGCAGCTCACCCCTAGTAAATAAGTTCTTC	CASSSPLVNKFF
TRBD2	TRBV6-5	-	15	TRBJ2-7	TGTGCCAGCAGTTACACTGGGGGGGGAGGTTACGAGCAGTACTTC	CASSYTGGGGYEQYF
TRBD1	TRBV7-2	-	15	TRBJ1-5	TGTGCCAGCAGCTTGGGACAGGGGGTTAATCAGCCCCAGCATTTT	CASSLGQGVNQPQHF
TRBD1	TRBV4-2	-	17	TRBJ1-6	TGTGCCAGCAGCCAAGACAGCTCCGGGACAGGGAATTCACCCCTCCACTTT	CASSQDSSGTGNSPLHF
-	TRBV6-5	few	13	TRBJ1-1	TGTGCCAGCCGTCGCAGGGGGAACACTGAAGCTTTCTTT	CASRRRGNTEAFF
TRBD1	TRBV28	-	13	TRBJ1-2	TGTGCCAGCAGTTTGGCTGGGACAGTAAGGGGCACCTTC	CASSLAGTVRGTF
-	TRBV9	-	15	TRBJ1-1	TGTGCCAGCAGCCCCTTGGGAGGGCAGAACACTGAAGCTTTCTTT	CASSPLGGQNTEAFF
-	TRBV28	-	13	TRBJ1-5	TGTGCCAGCATAGCCCACCTCAATCAGCCCCAGCATTTT	CASIAHLNQPQHF
TRBD1	TRBV4-1	few	14	TRBJ2-7	TGCGCCAGCAGCCAACGGGGACAGGCCCTCGAGCAGTACTTC	CASSQRGQALEQYF
TRBD1	TRBV5-1	-	14	TRBJ1-2	TGCGCCAGCAGCCCGCAGACAGGGCTCTATGGCTACACCTTC	CASSPQTGLYGYTF
TRBD2	TRBV18	once	13	TRBJ2-5	TGTGCCAGCTCACAGGGGAGGGGAGAGACCCAGTACTTC	CASSQGRGETQYF
-	TRBV2	-	14	TRBJ1-2	TGTGCCAGCAGTGGGTTAAGCGGGAAAGAGGGCTACACCTTC	CASSGLSGKEGYTF
-	TRBV15	-	17	TRBJ2-3	TGTGCCACCAGCAGAGATCTACGCCGGGGGAGATCAGATACGCAGTATTTT	CATSRDLRRGRSDTQYF
-	TRBV6-1	-	15	TRBJ2-5	TGTGCCAGCGACCCCGAGGAAACTCGTCGAGAGACCCAGTACTTC	CASDPEETRRETQYF
-	TRBV19	-	14	TRBJ1-1	TGTGCCAGTACCTCTAGGAGGGTAGGAACTGAAGCTTTCTTT	CASTSRRVGTEAFF
-	TRBV7-6	-	15	TRBJ2-3	TGTGCCAGCAGCTTATTTGGCCCTAGCACAGATACGCAGTATTTT	CASSLFGPSTDTQYF
TRBD1	TRBV6-6	-	15	TRBJ2-2	TGTGCCAGCAGTTACGCCGGGACAGACACCGGGGAGCTGTTTTTT	CASSYAGTDTGELFF